This passage covers 8 T cell receptor beta chains from one sample sequenced in a study of cytomegalovirus exposure and HLA in healthy donors. The primer mix had 60 Vbeta and 13 Jbeta primers. Generated by immunoSEQ multiplex PCR, the TCRdb table keeps only in-frame clones and is missing some. The sample shows about 170,000 clones, 84% of them seen only once. The sample was PBMCs. The source is a girl aged 10 to 17 in good health and CMV-seropositive.

V gene TRBV7-9 combines with J gene TRBJ2-2; no definite D call. V was clipped by 5 bases and J by 11 bases, with 9 bases between them. Germline V lookup: CDR1 SEHNR, CDR2 FQNEAQ (reference sequence). This CDR3 is 11 amino acids long. Written as DNA, the CDR3 is TGTGCCAGCAGCCGGGTCGGTGAGCTGTTTTTT. This translates into CASSRVGELFF. The variable domain in full, completed from reference TRBV7-9 and TRBJ2-2, reads DTGVSQNPRHKITKRGQNVTFRCDPISEHNRLYWYRQTLGQGPEFLTYFQNEAQLEKSRLLSDRFSAERPKGSFSTLEIQRTEQGDSAMYLCASSRVGELFFGEGSRLTVL.

The sample holds one count of this clone. This chain links TRBV11-2 with TRBJ1-3, with D possibly being TRBD1 (6 bases). CDR3 length: 14 amino acids. Germline CDR1 is SGHAT and CDR2 is FQNNGV. V was pared by 0 bases and J by 10 bases, with 13 bases between. CDR3 sequence reads: CASSLEEQGRTIYF. The CDR3 DNA sequence: TGTGCCAGCAGCTTAGAGGAACAGGGTCGGACCATATATTTT. Together with reference TRBV11-2 and TRBJ1-3, the CDR3 gives the full variable domain: EAGVAQSPRYKIIEKRQSVAFWCNPISGHATLYWYQQILGQGPKLLIQFQNNGVVDDSQLPKDRFSAERLKGVDSTLKIQPAKLEDSAVYLCASSLEEQGRTIYFGEGSWLTVV.

The rearrangement joins TRBV11-3 to TRBJ1-2; 7 bases align to TRBD1. CDR1 is SGHNT, CDR2 YENEEA, per germline. The CDR3 runs 14 residues. Trimming at V came to 1 base and at J to 6 bases, leaving 5 bases not matched to a gene. CDR3 region: CASSLGLTGNGYTF. The DNA of the CDR3 is TGTGCCAGCAGCTTAGGACTGACAGGGAATGGCTACACCTTC.

The chain couples TRBV18 to TRBJ1-2; TRBD1 might be the D (6 bases). The CDR3 covers 16 residues. The V gene's germline CDR1 is KGHSH and CDR2 LQKENI. The V end lost 3 bases, the J end lost 6 bases, and 20 bases lay between the germline ends. DNA of the CDR3: TGTGCCAGCTCACCGGCGGAGACAGGAGGTTTCCATGGCTACACCTTC. This translates into CASSPAETGGFHGYTF.

The chain recombines TRBV9 with TRBJ1-3, with a tentative D call TRBD1 (6 bases). The CDR3 length is 16 residues. Germline values: CDR1 SGDLS, CDR2 YYNGEE. Trimming stripped 4 bases from V and 0 bases from J, with 14 bases between. CDR3 sequence: CASSYGGGGSGNTIYF. For the CDR3, the DNA is TGTGCCAGCAGCTACGGGGGGGGCGGCTCTGGAAACACCATATATTTT.

The rearrangement links TRBV6-5 to TRBJ1-1, with a possible D match to TRBD1 (5 bases). CDR3 length: 13 residues. The germline CDR1 and CDR2 sequences are MNHEY and SVGAGI. Trimming removed 6 bases from V and 1 base from J, with 9 bases in between. This CDR3 reads CASSRASNTEAFF. CDR3 DNA sequence: TGTGCCAGCAGCAGGGCATCGAACACTGAAGCTTTCTTT.

The CDR3 protein is CASNNGLRSNQPQHF. CDR3 DNA sequence: TGTGCCAGCAACAATGGACTGCGTAGCAATCAGCCCCAGCATTTT. The chain couples TRBV5-8 to TRBJ1-5; D not resolved. The germline V gene encodes CDR1 SGHTS and CDR2 YDEGEE. V was cut by 6 bases and J by 0 bases, with 13 bases left in between. This CDR3 comprises 15 residues.

J is TRBJ2-1 and V is TRBV4-1, with 7 bases aligning to TRBD2. Germline V gene sequence: CDR1 MGHRA, CDR2 YSYEKL. With V trimmed by 3 bases and J by 5 bases, 10 bases remained unmatched. This CDR3 is 16 amino acids long. CDR3 residues: CASSQPSAGLNNEQFF. The CDR3 region has the DNA TGCGCCAGCAGCCAGCCGTCAGCGGGGCTGAACAATGAGCAGTTCTTC.